This passage covers 3 T cell receptor beta chains from one sample sequenced in a study of shared clonotypes between healthy human individuals. Generated by immunoSEQ multiplex PCR, the TCRdb table keeps only in-frame clones and is missing some. The table lists a few million clones, around 95% of them singletons, with less than 0.15% in the top ten. Sequencing input: naive CD4+ T cells sorted from blood. Subset specified: CD45RA+ positively selected. The receptors were sampled from a man between 18 and 29 years old in good health.

To note about this clone: Other nucleotide sequences from this sample produce the same CDR3. The rearrangement links TRBV2 to TRBJ2-3, with D perhaps matching TRBD1 (5 bases). CDR1 and CDR2 from the germline V gene are SNHLY and FYNNEI. Deletions cut 6 bases from V and 1 base from J, with 5 bases between. CDR3 length: 12 amino acids. CDR3 amino acids: CASSRGTDTQYF. CDR3 nucleotide sequence: TGTGCCAGCAGCAGGGGCACAGATACGCAGTATTTT.

The chain links TRBV27 to TRBJ2-2; no clear D gene. This CDR3 has 14 residues. Germline loops: CDR1 MNHEY, CDR2 SMNVEV (reference sequence). V lost 6 bases and J lost 1, with 9 bases in between. CDR3 residues: CASSPPLNTGELFF. The CDR3 DNA reads TGTGCCAGCAGCCCCCCCTTGAACACCGGGGAGCTGTTTTTT.

V is TRBV6-6 and J is TRBJ2-7; D may be TRBD1 (6 bases). The CDR3 has 14 amino acids. Between the trimmed V and J ends, which lost 9 bases and 0 bases, there was a span of 15 bases. Germline loops: CDR1 MNHNY, CDR2 SVGAGI (reference sequence). In DNA form, the CDR3 reads TGTGCCAGTACTAGGGCAGGGGCCTCCTACGAGCAGTACTTC. Protein: CASTRAGASYEQYF.